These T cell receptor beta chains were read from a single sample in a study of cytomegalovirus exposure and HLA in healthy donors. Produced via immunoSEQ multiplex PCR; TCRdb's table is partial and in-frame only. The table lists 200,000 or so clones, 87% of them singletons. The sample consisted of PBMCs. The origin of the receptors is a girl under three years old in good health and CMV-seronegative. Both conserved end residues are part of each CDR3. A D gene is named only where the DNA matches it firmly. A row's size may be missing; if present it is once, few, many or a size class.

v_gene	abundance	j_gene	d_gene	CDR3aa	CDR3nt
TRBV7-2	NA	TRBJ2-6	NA	CASSFQFQANVLTF	TGTGCCAGCAGCTTCCAGTTCCAGGCCAACGTCCTGACTTTC
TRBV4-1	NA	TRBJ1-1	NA	CASSQDSPLSGQEAFF	TGCGCCAGCAGCCAAGATAGTCCCCTGTCGGGACAAGAAGCTTTCTTT
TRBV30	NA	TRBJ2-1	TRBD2	CASGTSGQDEQFF	TGTGCCTCGGGGACTAGCGGGCAGGATGAGCAGTTCTTC
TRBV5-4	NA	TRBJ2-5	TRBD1	CASSLLTRTGVGQETQYF	TGTGCCAGCAGCTTGTTGACTCGGACAGGGGTGGGCCAAGAGACCCAGTACTTC
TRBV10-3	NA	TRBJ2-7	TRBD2	CAISQVAGENEQYF	TGTGCCATCAGCCAAGTAGCGGGAGAAAACGAGCAGTACTTC
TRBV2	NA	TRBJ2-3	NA	CASSTGGPSSTDTQYF	TGTGCCAGCAGTACCGGGGGACCTTCTAGCACAGATACGCAGTATTTT
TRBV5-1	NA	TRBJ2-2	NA	CASSLEHTGELFF	TGCGCCAGCAGCTTGGAGCACACCGGGGAGCTGTTTTTT
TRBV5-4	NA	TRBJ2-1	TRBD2	CASSASGLGLNEQFF	TGTGCCAGCAGCGCCTCGGGACTAGGTCTGAATGAGCAGTTCTTC
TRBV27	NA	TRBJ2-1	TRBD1	CASSLTGFNEQFF	TGTGCCAGCAGTTTGACAGGGTTCAATGAGCAGTTCTTC
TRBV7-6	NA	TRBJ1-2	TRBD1	CASSLGQGNGYTF	TGTGCCAGCAGCCTCGGACAGGGGAACGGCTACACCTTC
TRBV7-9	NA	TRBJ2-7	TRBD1	CASSLTGTVGYEQYF	TGTGCCAGCAGCCTAACCGGGACAGTGGGCTACGAGCAGTACTTC
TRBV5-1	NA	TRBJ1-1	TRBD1	CASSLRTGGGTEAFF	TGCGCCAGCAGCTTGCGGACAGGGGGAGGAACTGAAGCTTTCTTT
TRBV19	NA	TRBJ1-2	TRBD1	CASSTAGQGLTYGYTF	TGTGCCAGTAGTACCGCGGGACAGGGCCTTACATATGGCTACACCTTC
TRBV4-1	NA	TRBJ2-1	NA	CASSQEPVREQFF	TGCGCCAGCAGCCAAGAGCCGGTTCGCGAGCAGTTCTTC
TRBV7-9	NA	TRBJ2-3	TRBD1	CASSSQDRDPDTQYF	TGTGCCAGCAGCTCCCAGGACAGGGACCCAGATACGCAGTATTTT
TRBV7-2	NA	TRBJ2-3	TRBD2	CASSLLAGVPDTQYF	TGTGCCAGCAGCTTACTAGCGGGAGTACCAGATACGCAGTATTTT
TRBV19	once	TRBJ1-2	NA	CASSFSTGTYGYTF	TGTGCCAGTAGTTTCTCGACAGGTACTTATGGCTACACCTTC
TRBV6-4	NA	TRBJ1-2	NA	CASNRSTPQGSSDTF	TGTGCCAGCAATCGGTCGACTCCCCAGGGGAGTTCGGACACCTTC
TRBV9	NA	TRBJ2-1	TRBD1	CASSTSRQGQVKGYEQFF	TGTGCCAGCAGCACCTCCCGACAGGGCCAAGTAAAAGGCTATGAGCAGTTCTTC
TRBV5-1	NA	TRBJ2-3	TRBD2	CASSSGGRPDTQYF	TGCGCCAGCAGCTCGGGGGGGCGGCCAGATACGCAGTATTTT
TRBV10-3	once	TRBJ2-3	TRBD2	CAISEFIAGGLATQYF	TGTGCCATCAGTGAGTTCATAGCGGGAGGGTTAGCTACGCAGTATTTT
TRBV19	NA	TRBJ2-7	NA	CASRLEGANDEQYF	TGTGCCAGTAGGTTGGAGGGGGCGAACGACGAGCAGTACTTC
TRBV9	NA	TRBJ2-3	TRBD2	CASSGGLSTDTQYF	TGTGCCAGCAGCGGGGGACTAAGCACAGATACGCAGTATTTT
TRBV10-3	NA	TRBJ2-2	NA	CAISSGIDTGELFF	TGTGCCATCTCTTCGGGGATTGATACCGGGGAGCTGTTTTTT
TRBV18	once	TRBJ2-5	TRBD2	CASSPLTGLARETQYF	TGTGCCAGCTCACCATTGACCGGACTAGCGAGGGAGACCCAGTACTTC
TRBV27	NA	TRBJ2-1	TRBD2	CASSLLGLAGAYNEQFF	TGTGCCAGCAGTTTACTAGGACTAGCGGGGGCCTACAATGAGCAGTTCTTC
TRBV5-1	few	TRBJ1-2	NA	CASSLSFPGANYGYTF	TGCGCCAGCAGCTTATCTTTTCCCGGAGCTAACTATGGCTACACCTTC
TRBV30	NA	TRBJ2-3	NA	CAWSLGGTDTQYF	TGTGCCTGGAGTCTGGGGGGAACAGATACGCAGTATTTT
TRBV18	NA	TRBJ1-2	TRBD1	CASSPRDRGRYGYTF	TGTGCCAGCTCACCGAGGGACAGGGGTCGGTATGGCTACACCTTC
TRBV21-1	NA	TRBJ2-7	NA	CASRLGGEGTYEQYF	TGTGCCAGCCGCCTAGGGGGAGAGGGTACCTACGAGCAGTACTTC
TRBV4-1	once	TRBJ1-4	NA	CASSQDTVTTNEKLFF	TGCGCCAGCAGCCAAGATACGGTTACAACTAATGAAAAACTGTTTTTT
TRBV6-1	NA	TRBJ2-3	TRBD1	CASKETGITDTQYF	TGTGCCAGCAAAGAGACAGGGATCACAGATACGCAGTATTTT
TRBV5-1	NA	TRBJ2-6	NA	CASSLAWSLRSGANVLTF	TGCGCCAGCAGCTTGGCCTGGTCCCTGAGGTCTGGGGCCAACGTCCTGACTTTC
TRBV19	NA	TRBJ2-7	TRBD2	CASSRLAGGSYEQYF	TGTGCCAGTAGCCGACTAGCGGGGGGCTCCTACGAGCAGTACTTC
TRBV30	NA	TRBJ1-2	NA	CAWNRADGYTF	TGTGCCTGGAACAGGGCGGATGGCTACACCTTC
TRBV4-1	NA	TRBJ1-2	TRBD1	CASSKQGANYGYTF	TGCGCCAGCAGCAAACAGGGGGCTAACTATGGCTACACCTTC
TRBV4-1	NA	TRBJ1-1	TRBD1	CASSHRLRRDRGRVEAFF	TGCGCCAGCAGCCATCGGCTTCGGCGGGACAGGGGGCGAGTCGAAGCTTTCTTT
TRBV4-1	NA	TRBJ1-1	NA	CASSRTGNTEAFF	TGCGCCAGCAGCCGGACGGGAAACACTGAAGCTTTCTTT
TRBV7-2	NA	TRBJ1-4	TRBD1	CASSYGQGGATNEKLFF	TGTGCCAGCAGCTACGGACAGGGGGGAGCAACTAATGAAAAACTGTTTTTT
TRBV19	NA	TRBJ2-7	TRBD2	CASSSGRVCEQYF	TGTGCCAGTAGTTCAGGGAGGGTCTGCGAGCAGTACTTC
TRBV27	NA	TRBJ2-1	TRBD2	CASSLIGVSGSSYNEQFF	TGTGCCAGCAGTTTAATTGGAGTAAGCGGGAGCTCCTACAATGAGCAGTTCTTC
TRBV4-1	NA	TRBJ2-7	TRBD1	CASSQGQGKGYEQYF	TGCGCCAGCAGCCAGGGACAGGGCAAGGGATACGAGCAGTACTTC
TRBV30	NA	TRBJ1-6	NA	CAWSVQSLPYNSPLHF	TGTGCCTGGAGTGTACAGAGCCTTCCCTATAATTCACCCCTCCACTTT
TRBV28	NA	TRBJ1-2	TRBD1	CASRDVQGLGYTF	TGTGCCAGCAGAGATGTACAGGGGTTGGGCTACACCTTC